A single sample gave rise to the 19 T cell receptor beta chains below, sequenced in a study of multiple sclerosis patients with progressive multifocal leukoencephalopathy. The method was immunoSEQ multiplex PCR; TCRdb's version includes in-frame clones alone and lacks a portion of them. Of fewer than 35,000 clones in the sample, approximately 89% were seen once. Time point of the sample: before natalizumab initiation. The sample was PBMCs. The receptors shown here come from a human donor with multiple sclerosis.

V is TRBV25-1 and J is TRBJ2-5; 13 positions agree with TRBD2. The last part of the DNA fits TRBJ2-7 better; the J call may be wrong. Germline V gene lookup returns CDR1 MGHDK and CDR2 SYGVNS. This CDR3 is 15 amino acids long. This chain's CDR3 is CASSRRGTSGTEQYF. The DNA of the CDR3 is TGTGCCAGCAGCCGCCGCGGGACTAGCGGGACCGAGCAGTACTTC.

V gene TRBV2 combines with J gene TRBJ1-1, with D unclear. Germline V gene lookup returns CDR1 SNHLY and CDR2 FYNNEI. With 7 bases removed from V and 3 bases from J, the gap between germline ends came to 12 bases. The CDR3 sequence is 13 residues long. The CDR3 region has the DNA TGTGCCAGCAACCTGTTCGTGGACACTGAAGCTTTCTTT. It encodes CASNLFVDTEAFF.

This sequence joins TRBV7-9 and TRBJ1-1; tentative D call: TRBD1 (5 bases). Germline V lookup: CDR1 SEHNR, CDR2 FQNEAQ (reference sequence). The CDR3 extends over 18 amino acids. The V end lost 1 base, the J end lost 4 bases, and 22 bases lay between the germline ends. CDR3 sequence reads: CASSLGPRSGPQFTEAFF. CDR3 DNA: TGTGCCAGCAGCTTAGGCCCCCGGTCGGGACCGCAATTCACTGAAGCTTTCTTT.

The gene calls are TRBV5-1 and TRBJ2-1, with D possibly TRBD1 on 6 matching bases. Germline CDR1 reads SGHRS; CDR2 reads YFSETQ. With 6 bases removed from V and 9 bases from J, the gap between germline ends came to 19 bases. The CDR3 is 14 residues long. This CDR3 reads CASTTGLIQGEQFF. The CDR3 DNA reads TGCGCCAGCACGACAGGATTGATTCAGGGTGAGCAGTTCTTC.

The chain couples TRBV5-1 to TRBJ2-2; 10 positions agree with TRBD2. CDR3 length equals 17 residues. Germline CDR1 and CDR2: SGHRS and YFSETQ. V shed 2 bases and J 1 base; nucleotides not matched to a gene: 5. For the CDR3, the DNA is TGCGCCAGCAGCTTTGGCGGGACTAGCGAGAACACCGGGGAGCTGTTTTTT. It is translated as CASSFGGTSENTGELFF.

The CDR3 DNA follows: TGTGCCTGGAGCTCAGGAATTGGCAATCAGCCCCAGCATTTT. Amino acid sequence: CAWSSGIGNQPQHF. The chain has TRBV30 and TRBJ1-5; D gene ambiguous. The CDR3 consists of 14 residues. Germline CDR1 and CDR2: GTSNPN and SVGIG (reference sequence). Between the trimmed V and J ends, which lost 3 bases and 2 bases, there was a span of 11 bases.

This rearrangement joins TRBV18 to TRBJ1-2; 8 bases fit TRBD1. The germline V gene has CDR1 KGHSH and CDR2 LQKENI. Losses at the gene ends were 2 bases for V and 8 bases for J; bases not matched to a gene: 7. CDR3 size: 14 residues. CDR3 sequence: CASSPGQGLVGYTF. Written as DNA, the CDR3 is TGTGCCAGCTCACCAGGACAGGGCTTGGTCGGCTACACCTTC.

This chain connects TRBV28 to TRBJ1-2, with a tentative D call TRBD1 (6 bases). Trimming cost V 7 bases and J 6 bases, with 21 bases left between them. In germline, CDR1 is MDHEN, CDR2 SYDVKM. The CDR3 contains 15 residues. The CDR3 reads CASTPLGGAGDGYTF. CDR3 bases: TGTGCCAGCACCCCGTTGGGGGGGGCGGGGGATGGCTACACCTTC.

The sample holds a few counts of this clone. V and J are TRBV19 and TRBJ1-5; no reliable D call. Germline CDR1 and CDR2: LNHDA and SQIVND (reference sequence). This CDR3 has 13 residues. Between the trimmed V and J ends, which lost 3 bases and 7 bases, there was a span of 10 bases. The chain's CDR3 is CASSMDLSQPQHF. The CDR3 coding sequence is TGTGCCAGTAGTATGGATCTGTCCCAGCCCCAGCATTTT.

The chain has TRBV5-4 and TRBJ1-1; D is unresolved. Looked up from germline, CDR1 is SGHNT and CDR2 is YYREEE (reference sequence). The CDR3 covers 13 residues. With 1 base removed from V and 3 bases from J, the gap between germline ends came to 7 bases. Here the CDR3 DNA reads TGTGCCAGCAGCTTGTTCAGGTACACTGAAGCTTTCTTT. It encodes CASSLFRYTEAFF.

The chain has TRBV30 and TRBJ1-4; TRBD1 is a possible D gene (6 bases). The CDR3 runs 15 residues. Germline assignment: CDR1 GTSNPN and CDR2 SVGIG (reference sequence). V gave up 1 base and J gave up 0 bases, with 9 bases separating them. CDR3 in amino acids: CAWSGQAATNEKLFF. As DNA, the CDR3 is TGTGCCTGGAGTGGACAGGCTGCAACTAATGAAAAACTGTTTTTT. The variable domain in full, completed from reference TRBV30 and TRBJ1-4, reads SQTIHQWPATLVQPVGSPLSLECTVEGTSNPNLYWYRQAAGRGLQLLFYSVGIGQISSEVPQNLSASRPQDRQFILSSKKLLLSDSGFYLCAWSGQAATNEKLFFGSGTQLSVL.

In DNA form, the CDR3 reads TGTGCCAGCAGCTTGGTGCTAGCCGATGAGCAGTTCTTC. Protein product: CASSLVLADEQFF. The chain has TRBV5-4 and TRBJ2-1; D perhaps matches TRBD2 (5 bases). Germline lookup yields CDR1 SGHNT and CDR2 YYREEE (reference sequence). The V end was cut by 0 bases, the J end by 8 bases, with 9 bases between. The CDR3 runs 13 residues.

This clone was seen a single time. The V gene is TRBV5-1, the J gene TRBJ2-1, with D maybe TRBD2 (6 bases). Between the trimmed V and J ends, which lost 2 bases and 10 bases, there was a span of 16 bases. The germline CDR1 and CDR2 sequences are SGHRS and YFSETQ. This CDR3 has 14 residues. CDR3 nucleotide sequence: TGCGCCAGCAGCTTAGTGGGGGGAGAAGGGGAGCAGTTCTTC. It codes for CASSLVGGEGEQFF.

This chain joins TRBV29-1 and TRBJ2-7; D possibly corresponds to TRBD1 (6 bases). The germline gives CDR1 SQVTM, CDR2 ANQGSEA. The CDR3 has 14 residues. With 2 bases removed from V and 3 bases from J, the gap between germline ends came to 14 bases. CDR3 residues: CSVENRDTDYEQYF. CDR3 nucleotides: TGCAGCGTTGAAAACCGGGACACCGACTACGAGCAGTACTTC.

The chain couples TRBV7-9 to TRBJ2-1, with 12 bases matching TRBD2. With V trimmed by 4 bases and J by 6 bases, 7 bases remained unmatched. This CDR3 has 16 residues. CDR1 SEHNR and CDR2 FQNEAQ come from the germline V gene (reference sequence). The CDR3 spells CASSSNLAGGFNEQFF. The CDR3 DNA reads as TGTGCCAGCAGCTCTAATCTAGCGGGAGGGTTCAATGAGCAGTTCTTC.

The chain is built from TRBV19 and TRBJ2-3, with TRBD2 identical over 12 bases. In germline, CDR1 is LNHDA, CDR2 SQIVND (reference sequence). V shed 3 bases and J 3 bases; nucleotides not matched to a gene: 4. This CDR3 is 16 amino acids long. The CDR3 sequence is CASSMSGLAGTDTQYF. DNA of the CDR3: TGTGCCAGTAGTATGAGCGGACTAGCGGGAACAGATACGCAGTATTTT. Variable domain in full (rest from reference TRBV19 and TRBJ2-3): DGGITQSPKYLFRKEGQNVTLSCEQNLNHDAMYWYRQDPGQGLRLIYYSQIVNDFQKGDIAEGYSVSREKKESFPLTVTSAQKNPTAFYLCASSMSGLAGTDTQYFGPGTRLTVL.

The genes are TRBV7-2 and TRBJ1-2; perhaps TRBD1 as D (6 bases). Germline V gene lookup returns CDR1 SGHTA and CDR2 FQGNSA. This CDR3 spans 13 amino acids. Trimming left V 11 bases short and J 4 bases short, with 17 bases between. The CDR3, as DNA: TGTGCCGGCGAATCAGGGGAGGGCTATGGCTACACCTTC. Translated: CAGESGEGYGYTF.

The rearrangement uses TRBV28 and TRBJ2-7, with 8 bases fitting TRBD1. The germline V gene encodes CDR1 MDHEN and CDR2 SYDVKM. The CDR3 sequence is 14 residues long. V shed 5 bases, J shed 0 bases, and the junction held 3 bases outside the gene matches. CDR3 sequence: CASSDRGDSYEQYF. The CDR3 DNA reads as TGTGCCAGCAGTGACAGGGGCGACTCCTACGAGCAGTACTTC.

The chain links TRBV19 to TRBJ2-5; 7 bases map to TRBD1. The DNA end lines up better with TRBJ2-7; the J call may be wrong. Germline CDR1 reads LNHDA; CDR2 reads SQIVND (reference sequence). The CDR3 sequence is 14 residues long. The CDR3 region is CASKGARPPYEQYF. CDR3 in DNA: TGTGCCAGTAAGGGGGCCAGACCCCCCTACGAGCAGTACTTC.